Listed below are T cell receptor beta chains from one sample, sequenced in a study of monozygotic twins with cystic fibrosis. Clones were sequenced by immunoSEQ multiplex PCR, and TCRdb holds only the in-frame ones, with some missing. The sample lists 14,000 to 15,000 clones; 80% to 90% were seen once. Specimen: blood. The receptor set was obtained from a boy aged 5-17 years with cystic fibrosis. Both conserved end residues are part of each CDR3. Fields, in order: D gene, clone size, V gene, J gene, CDR3 length, CDR3 protein, CDR3 DNA. A D gene is named only where the DNA matches it firmly. Clone size is not always given. Where it is, it says once, few, many or a class for expanded clones.

>NA|NA|TRBV27|TRBJ2-2|13
CASSLAAGGELFF
TGTGCCAGCAGTTTAGCTGCCGGCGGGGAGCTGTTTTTT
>NA|NA|TRBV29-1|TRBJ2-7|11
CSVVSTYEQYF
TGCAGCGTTGTCTCGACCTACGAGCAGTACTTC
>NA|NA|TRBV7-9|TRBJ2-1|16
CASSQNAGQYYNEQFF
TGTGCCAGCAGCCAGAATGCGGGACAGTACTACAATGAGCAGTTCTTC
>TRBD1|NA|TRBV5-6|TRBJ1-1|15
CASSSGTAMNTEAFF
TGTGCCAGCAGCTCCGGGACAGCCATGAACACTGAAGCTTTCTTT
>NA|once|TRBV21-1|TRBJ1-4|14
CASSLDRVNEKLFF
TGTGCCAGCAGCCTTGACAGGGTTAATGAAAAACTGTTTTTT
>TRBD1|NA|TRBV6-5|TRBJ2-5|15
CASSSGTGNRETQYF
TGTGCCAGCAGTTCCGGGACAGGGAATAGGGAGACCCAGTACTTC
>TRBD1|NA|TRBV30|TRBJ1-1|14
CAWRGPGQGAEAFF
TGTGCCTGGAGAGGACCGGGACAGGGGGCTGAAGCTTTCTTT
>TRBD1|NA|TRBV11-2|TRBJ2-6|17
CASSTRDRFSGANVLTF
TGTGCCAGCAGCACCCGGGACAGGTTCTCTGGGGCCAACGTCCTGACTTTC
>TRBD1|NA|TRBV4-1|TRBJ1-2|15
CASSLGETGSRGYTF
TGCGCCAGCAGCCTCGGGGAGACAGGGAGTAGAGGCTACACCTTC
>NA|NA|TRBV19|TRBJ1-2|15
CASNKSRGNGYGYTF
TGTGCCAGTAACAAGAGTAGGGGAAACGGCTATGGCTACACCTTC
>TRBD2|NA|TRBV5-1|TRBJ2-3|14
CASSLAGATDTQYF
TGCGCCAGCAGCTTAGCGGGGGCCACAGATACGCAGTATTTT
>TRBD1|NA|TRBV30|TRBJ1-4|14
CAWSRGQGWEKLFF
TGTGCCTGGAGCAGGGGACAGGGGTGGGAAAAACTGTTTTTT
>NA|once|TRBV15|TRBJ1-6|15
CATSRVAAYNSPLHF
TGTGCCACCAGCAGAGTGGCGGCTTATAATTCACCCCTCCACTTT
>NA|NA|TRBV27|TRBJ2-2|15
CASSQTVANTGELFF
TGTGCCAGCAGTCAGACAGTTGCGAACACCGGGGAGCTGTTTTTT
>NA|NA|TRBV18|TRBJ2-7|13
CASSPRDSYEQYF
TGTGCCAGCTCACCACGGGACTCCTACGAGCAGTACTTC
>NA|NA|TRBV18|TRBJ2-1|14
CASSPDWRPNEQFF
TGTGCCAGCTCACCAGATTGGCGTCCGAATGAGCAGTTCTTC
>NA|once|TRBV5-4|TRBJ1-2|14
CASSSQNNWGGYTF
TGTGCCAGCAGCTCCCAAAACAATTGGGGGGGCTACACCTTC
>NA|NA|TRBV4-1|TRBJ1-3|16
CASSPVGGPSGNTIYF
TGCGCCAGCAGCCCAGTTGGGGGGCCGTCGGGAAACACCATATATTTT
>NA|NA|TRBV6-5|TRBJ1-5|13
CASSGGRDQPQHF
TGTGCCAGCAGTGGGGGCCGGGATCAGCCCCAGCATTTT
>TRBD1|NA|TRBV15|TRBJ1-1|16
CATSRGTGPYGTEAFF
TGTGCCACCAGCAGGGGGACAGGGCCTTATGGCACTGAAGCTTTCTTT
>NA|once|TRBV10-1|TRBJ1-2|13
CASSESQVGGYTF
TGCGCCAGCAGTGAGTCCCAGGTTGGTGGCTACACCTTC
>NA|NA|TRBV7-8|TRBJ2-2|15
CASSLIEVLTGELFF
TGTGCCAGCAGCTTAATAGAAGTGTTAACCGGGGAGCTGTTTTTT
>TRBD1|NA|TRBV27|TRBJ1-2|15
CASRFQDRAGYGYTF
TGTGCCAGCAGGTTCCAGGACAGGGCGGGCTATGGCTACACCTTC
>NA|NA|TRBV4-2|TRBJ2-7|13
CASSQQSTYEQYF
TGTGCCAGCAGCCAGCAAAGCACCTACGAGCAGTACTTC
>TRBD1|NA|TRBV7-9|TRBJ1-1|14
CASSTGQGDTEAFF
TGTGCCAGCAGCACAGGACAGGGTGACACTGAAGCTTTCTTT
>NA|NA|TRBV30|TRBJ1-3|14
CAWSVSVSGNTIYF
TGTGCCTGGAGTGTATCGGTCTCCGGAAACACCATATATTTT
>TRBD1|NA|TRBV30|TRBJ1-5|14
CAWRRTGYNQPQHF
TGTGCCTGGAGACGGACAGGATACAATCAGCCCCAGCATTTT
>NA|NA|TRBV7-8|TRBJ2-2|13
CASSSRATGELFF
TGTGCCAGCAGCTCGAGAGCAACCGGGGAGCTGTTTTTT
>TRBD2|NA|TRBV6-6|TRBJ2-7|15
CASSQGLAGVGEQYF
TGTGCCAGCAGTCAGGGACTAGCGGGAGTCGGCGAGCAGTACTTC
>NA|NA|TRBV7-2|TRBJ1-2|15
CASSLGHTSNYGYTF
TGTGCCAGCAGCTTAGGTCATACATCTAACTATGGCTACACCTTC
>TRBD2|NA|TRBV28|TRBJ2-7|19
CASSSGRWLAGKWSYEQYF
TGTGCCAGCAGTTCGGGGAGGTGGCTAGCGGGAAAATGGAGCTACGAGCAGTACTTC
>NA|few|TRBV6-5|TRBJ1-1|15
CASSYGTGLNTEAFF
TGTGCCAGCAGTTACGGTACAGGATTGAACACTGAAGCTTTCTTT
>NA|NA|TRBV2|TRBJ2-5|12
CASRDKQETQYF
TGTGCCAGCCGGGACAAGCAAGAGACCCAGTACTTC
>NA|NA|TRBV29-1|TRBJ1-5|13
CSVSADRGQPQHF
TGCAGCGTCTCCGCGGATCGTGGTCAGCCCCAGCATTTT
>NA|NA|TRBV30|TRBJ2-5|12
CAWSVIEETQYF
TGTGCCTGGAGTGTAATAGAAGAGACCCAGTACTTC
>TRBD1|NA|TRBV14|TRBJ2-7|13
CASEGAEKWEQYF
TGTGCCAGCGAGGGGGCCGAAAAGTGGGAGCAGTACTTC
>NA|NA|TRBV18|TRBJ2-5|16
CASSPQDTVNGETQYF
TGTGCCAGCTCACCTCAGGACACGGTAAACGGAGAGACCCAGTACTTC
>NA|NA|TRBV5-1|TRBJ1-1|15
CASSSQTGGNTEAFF
TGCGCCAGCAGCTCCCAGACAGGAGGGAACACTGAAGCTTTCTTT
>NA|NA|TRBV29-1|TRBJ2-1|14
CSVRRTPRVNEQFF
TGCAGCGTCAGAAGGACCCCGAGGGTTAATGAGCAGTTCTTC
>NA|NA|TRBV18|TRBJ1-5|16
CASSPASGAGNQPQHF
TGTGCCAGCTCACCAGCATCTGGGGCGGGCAATCAGCCCCAGCATTTT
>NA|NA|TRBV27|TRBJ2-3|16
CASSLMLGSAANTQYF
TGTGCCAGCAGTTTAATGCTCGGGAGTGCTGCCAATACGCAGTATTTT
>TRBD1|NA|TRBV2|TRBJ1-2|16
CASSELPSGQGEGYTF
TGTGCCAGCAGTGAACTTCCGTCGGGACAGGGGGAGGGCTACACCTTC
>NA|NA|TRBV5-1|TRBJ2-5|15
CASSITGTTEETQYF
TGCGCCAGCAGCATAACCGGGACAACGGAAGAGACCCAGTACTTC